Listed here is a single TCR beta chain. The entry originates in a study of shared T cell receptors in the human thymus. V dropped 0 bases and J dropped 3 bases, with 14 bases sitting between them. Germline lookup yields CDR1 WNHNN and CDR2 SYGVQD (reference sequence). The CDR3 runs 16 residues. The protocol was immunoSEQ multiplex PCR, while the TCRdb copy is restricted to in-frame clones and leaves out a portion. The profile shows 700,000 or so clones, 70% to 90% of them singletons. This same sample was also part of a study on human thymus T cells. This second study notes: Within thymic and blood repertoires, V and J gene usage appeared to be biased.

The specimen sequenced was thymocytes. This TCR derives from a girl less than two years old with a congenital heart defect. J is TRBJ1-1 and V is TRBV10-1; no definite D call. The CDR3 region has the DNA TGCGCCAGCAGTGAGTCAATTGCGGGTGACTACACTGAAGCTTTCTTT. This gives the protein CASSESIAGDYTEAFF.